These T cell receptor beta chains were read from a single sample in a study of PD-1 blockade in classical Hodgkin lymphoma. Sequenced by immunoSEQ multiplex PCR; TCRdb stores in-frame clones only, minus some. The sample has just under 40,000 clones; 77% are singletons. The source was peripheral blood mononuclear cells (PBMCs), collected before the fourth cycle of nivolumab. These receptors were taken from a human donor with classical Hodgkin lymphoma. CDR3s include the opening cysteine and the closing phenylalanine or tryptophan. A D gene is named only where the DNA matches it firmly. Not every row has a clone size; where given, it reads once, few, many or a size class.

CDR3aa: CASSLVRGQEFYNEQFF
CDR3nt: TGTGCCAGCAGCTTAGTCCGCGGACAGGAGTTCTACAATGAGCAGTTCTTC
d_gene: TRBD1
j_gene: TRBJ2-1
abundance: NA
v_gene: TRBV11-2

CDR3aa: CASSRGALGYGYTF
CDR3nt: TGTGCCAGCAGCCGGGGGGCCCTGGGGTATGGCTACACCTTC
d_gene: NA
j_gene: TRBJ1-2
abundance: few
v_gene: TRBV2

CDR3aa: CASSESRYTEAFF
CDR3nt: TGTGCCAGCAGTGAATCGCGGTACACTGAAGCTTTCTTT
d_gene: NA
j_gene: TRBJ1-1
abundance: medium-sized
v_gene: TRBV6-1

CDR3aa: CASSSGLAGGDTQYF
CDR3nt: TGTGCCAGCAGCTCCGGACTAGCGGGGGGAGATACGCAGTATTTT
d_gene: TRBD2
j_gene: TRBJ2-3
abundance: NA
v_gene: TRBV6-1

CDR3aa: CASSYRAENTEAFF
CDR3nt: TGTGCCAGCAGCTATCGGGCCGAAAACACTGAAGCTTTCTTT
d_gene: NA
j_gene: TRBJ1-1
abundance: once
v_gene: TRBV7-9

CDR3aa: CASSSGKRGLGNEQFF
CDR3nt: TGTGCCAGCAGTTCAGGAAAGCGGGGGCTGGGGAATGAGCAGTTCTTC
d_gene: TRBD2
j_gene: TRBJ2-1
abundance: once
v_gene: TRBV6-6

CDR3aa: CASSSYGVGEQYF
CDR3nt: TGTGCCAGCAGTTCGTACGGGGTAGGGGAGCAGTACTTC
d_gene: NA
j_gene: TRBJ2-7
abundance: NA
v_gene: TRBV7-9

CDR3aa: CASSLRVAGTTGELFF
CDR3nt: TGTGCCAGCAGCTTACGTGTAGCGGGGACCACCGGGGAGCTGTTTTTT
d_gene: TRBD2
j_gene: TRBJ2-2
abundance: few
v_gene: TRBV7-6

CDR3aa: CASSPDGTPSYEQYF
CDR3nt: TGCGCCAGCAGCCCGGACGGTACACCCTCCTACGAGCAGTACTTC
d_gene: NA
j_gene: TRBJ2-7
abundance: NA
v_gene: TRBV5-1

CDR3aa: CASSSSPYFNSPLHF
CDR3nt: TGTGCCAGCAGTTCCAGTCCTTACTTTAATTCACCCCTCCACTTT
d_gene: NA
j_gene: TRBJ1-6
abundance: NA
v_gene: TRBV28

CDR3aa: CASSLAGYDEQYF
CDR3nt: TGTGCCAGCAGCTTGGCCGGGTACGACGAGCAGTACTTC
d_gene: NA
j_gene: TRBJ2-7
abundance: few
v_gene: TRBV5-6

CDR3aa: CASSLATSGSQYF
CDR3nt: TGTGCCAGCAGCTTAGCTACATCCGGGTCCCAGTACTTC
d_gene: NA
j_gene: TRBJ2-5
abundance: NA
v_gene: TRBV7-2

CDR3aa: CASSRVGFGQGETQYF
CDR3nt: TGCGCCAGCAGCCGGGTGGGATTTGGCCAGGGAGAGACCCAGTACTTC
d_gene: NA
j_gene: TRBJ2-5
abundance: once
v_gene: TRBV4-1

CDR3aa: CASSPPPSHSNYGYTF
CDR3nt: TGTGCCAGCTCACCACCCCCGAGTCACTCTAACTATGGCTACACCTTC
d_gene: NA
j_gene: TRBJ1-2
abundance: NA
v_gene: TRBV18

CDR3aa: CASSLRSKHFF
CDR3nt: TGTGCCAGCAGCTTAAGGTCAAAACATTTCTTC
d_gene: NA
j_gene: TRBJ2-1
abundance: NA
v_gene: TRBV11-2

CDR3aa: CASSQARQGAGEQYF
CDR3nt: TGCGCCAGCAGCCAAGCGCGACAGGGGGCGGGGGAGCAGTACTTC
d_gene: TRBD1
j_gene: TRBJ2-7
abundance: NA
v_gene: TRBV4-1

CDR3aa: CSVDPQTNTGELFF
CDR3nt: TGCAGCGTTGATCCACAGACGAACACCGGGGAGCTGTTTTTT
d_gene: NA
j_gene: TRBJ2-2
abundance: NA
v_gene: TRBV29-1

CDR3aa: CASSPQTGAGSPLHF
CDR3nt: TGTGCCAGCAGTCCCCAAACCGGGGCTGGTTCACCCCTCCACTTT
d_gene: NA
j_gene: TRBJ1-6
abundance: once
v_gene: TRBV6-6

CDR3aa: CASSLEWGNTEAFF
CDR3nt: TGTGCCAGCAGCTTGGAATGGGGGAACACTGAAGCTTTCTTT
d_gene: NA
j_gene: TRBJ1-1
abundance: NA
v_gene: TRBV5-8

CDR3aa: CASSHEQLSGANVLTF
CDR3nt: TGCGCCAGCAGCCATGAACAGCTCTCTGGGGCCAACGTCCTGACTTTC
d_gene: NA
j_gene: TRBJ2-6
abundance: NA
v_gene: TRBV4-3

CDR3aa: CASSLVRPGGELFF
CDR3nt: TGTGCCAGCAGCTTGGTCCGTCCGGGAGGGGAGCTGTTTTTT
d_gene: NA
j_gene: TRBJ2-2
abundance: NA
v_gene: TRBV5-8

CDR3aa: CASSVGTSGDTDTQYF
CDR3nt: TGTGCCAGCAGCGTAGGGACTAGCGGGGACACAGATACGCAGTATTTT
d_gene: TRBD2
j_gene: TRBJ2-3
abundance: NA
v_gene: TRBV9

CDR3aa: CASSSLGRSSGNTIYF
CDR3nt: TGTGCCAGCAGCTCCCTTGGACGCAGCTCTGGAAACACCATATATTTT
d_gene: NA
j_gene: TRBJ1-3
abundance: NA
v_gene: TRBV13

CDR3aa: CASSLEMGGTDTQYF
CDR3nt: TGTGCTAGCAGCTTAGAGATGGGGGGCACAGATACGCAGTATTTT
d_gene: NA
j_gene: TRBJ2-3
abundance: NA
v_gene: TRBV7-7

CDR3aa: CASSQGQQETQYF
CDR3nt: TGTGCCAGCTCACAGGGACAGCAAGAGACCCAGTACTTC
d_gene: TRBD1
j_gene: TRBJ2-5
abundance: NA
v_gene: TRBV18

CDR3aa: CASSQWEAGTSGNTIYF
CDR3nt: TGCGCCAGCAGCCAATGGGAAGCGGGAACCTCTGGAAACACCATATATTTT
d_gene: NA
j_gene: TRBJ1-3
abundance: NA
v_gene: TRBV4-3

CDR3aa: CASRPRGAHEQYF
CDR3nt: TGTGCCAGTAGACCCCGGGGGGCCCACGAGCAGTACTTC
d_gene: NA
j_gene: TRBJ2-7
abundance: NA
v_gene: TRBV19

CDR3aa: CASSLTHYEQYF
CDR3nt: TGCGCCAGCAGTCTGACACACTACGAGCAGTACTTC
d_gene: NA
j_gene: TRBJ2-7
abundance: once
v_gene: TRBV10-2

CDR3aa: CASRTGRTGELFF
CDR3nt: TGTGCCAGTAGGACAGGGAGGACCGGGGAGCTGTTTTTT
d_gene: NA
j_gene: TRBJ2-2
abundance: NA
v_gene: TRBV19

CDR3aa: CASSYREDATEAFF
CDR3nt: TGCGCCAGCAGCTACAGGGAGGATGCCACTGAAGCTTTCTTT
d_gene: NA
j_gene: TRBJ1-1
abundance: NA
v_gene: TRBV4-3

CDR3aa: CASSLGAIYGYTF
CDR3nt: TGTGCCAGCAGCTTGGGAGCAATCTATGGCTACACCTTC
d_gene: NA
j_gene: TRBJ1-2
abundance: NA
v_gene: TRBV5-6

CDR3aa: CASSPTGPQETQYF
CDR3nt: TGTGCCAGCTCACCCACAGGCCCTCAAGAGACCCAGTACTTC
d_gene: NA
j_gene: TRBJ2-5
abundance: NA
v_gene: TRBV18

CDR3aa: CASRQGDRDTEAFF
CDR3nt: TGTGCCAGCAGGCAGGGAGACCGAGACACTGAAGCTTTCTTT
d_gene: NA
j_gene: TRBJ1-1
abundance: NA
v_gene: TRBV6-4

CDR3aa: CASSAPRGGSTDTQYF
CDR3nt: TGTGCCAGCAGTGCACCACGGGGGGGGTCGACAGATACGCAGTATTTT
d_gene: TRBD2
j_gene: TRBJ2-3
abundance: NA
v_gene: TRBV28

CDR3aa: CSVEARARGTEAFF
CDR3nt: TGCAGCGTTGAAGCCAGGGCGAGAGGCACTGAAGCTTTCTTT
d_gene: NA
j_gene: TRBJ1-1
abundance: few
v_gene: TRBV29-1

CDR3aa: CATGVYEQYF
CDR3nt: TGTGCCACCGGGGTTTACGAGCAGTACTTC
d_gene: NA
j_gene: TRBJ2-7
abundance: few
v_gene: TRBV10-3

CDR3aa: CASSKEGPANQPQHF
CDR3nt: TGTGCCAGCAGCAAAGAGGGACCGGCCAATCAGCCCCAGCATTTT
d_gene: NA
j_gene: TRBJ1-5
abundance: once
v_gene: TRBV21-1

CDR3aa: CASSVSGTSGEETQYF
CDR3nt: TGCGCCAGCAGCGTCTCCGGGACTAGCGGGGAAGAGACCCAGTACTTC
d_gene: TRBD2
j_gene: TRBJ2-5
abundance: NA
v_gene: TRBV4-1

CDR3aa: CASSDFGGGSGTDTQYF
CDR3nt: TGTGCCAGCAGTGACTTTGGGGGAGGATCTGGGACAGATACGCAGTATTTT
d_gene: NA
j_gene: TRBJ2-3
abundance: once
v_gene: TRBV6-4

CDR3aa: CASSPAGWETQYF
CDR3nt: TGTGCCAGCAGCCCCGCTGGGTGGGAGACCCAGTACTTC
d_gene: NA
j_gene: TRBJ2-5
abundance: few
v_gene: TRBV7-6

CDR3aa: CASSATGVYNSPLHF
CDR3nt: TGTGCCAGCAGCGCTACAGGGGTGTATAATTCACCCCTCCACTTT
d_gene: TRBD1
j_gene: TRBJ1-6
abundance: NA
v_gene: TRBV11-2

CDR3aa: CAWGPGGYGYTF
CDR3nt: TGTGCCTGGGGACCTGGAGGCTATGGCTACACCTTC
d_gene: NA
j_gene: TRBJ1-2
abundance: NA
v_gene: TRBV30

CDR3aa: CASRSHDSPLHF
CDR3nt: TGTGCCAGCAGATCGCACGATTCACCCCTCCACTTT
d_gene: NA
j_gene: TRBJ1-6
abundance: NA
v_gene: TRBV6-5

CDR3aa: CASSFRSGGGDYEQYF
CDR3nt: TGTGCCAGCAGCTTTAGATCGGGAGGGGGCGACTACGAGCAGTACTTC
d_gene: NA
j_gene: TRBJ2-7
abundance: NA
v_gene: TRBV5-4

CDR3aa: CASKVVTAANTGELFF
CDR3nt: TGTGCCAGTAAGGTGGTGACAGCCGCGAACACCGGGGAGCTGTTTTTT
d_gene: NA
j_gene: TRBJ2-2
abundance: NA
v_gene: TRBV19

CDR3aa: CASSQVDSYNSPLHF
CDR3nt: TGCGCCAGCAGCCAAGTGGACAGCTATAATTCACCCCTCCACTTT
d_gene: NA
j_gene: TRBJ1-6
abundance: NA
v_gene: TRBV4-1

CDR3aa: CASSLLPGGTDTQYF
CDR3nt: TGCGCCAGCAGCTTACTTCCGGGGGGCACAGATACGCAGTATTTT
d_gene: NA
j_gene: TRBJ2-3
abundance: NA
v_gene: TRBV5-1

CDR3aa: CASSLTGTGARGDTQYF
CDR3nt: TGTGCCAGCAGCTTGACCGGGACAGGGGCCAGGGGCGATACGCAGTATTTT
d_gene: TRBD1
j_gene: TRBJ2-3
abundance: NA
v_gene: TRBV5-5